Listed below are T cell receptor beta chains from one sample, sequenced in a study of technical replicates of blood from several donors. Produced via immunoSEQ multiplex PCR; TCRdb's table is partial and in-frame only. The data contain about 63,000 clones, around 87% of them singletons. Sequenced: PBMCs. All receptors derive from a human donor in good health. Some clones in this sample may be carry-over from other donors' samples. The CDR3 runs from the conserved cysteine through the conserved F or W. Each record gives: V gene, clone size, D gene, J gene, CDR3 DNA, CDR3 protein. D genes are given only for firm matches. Only part of the rows carry a size: once, few, many, or a class if the clone is expanded.

V: TRBV5-4
size: .
D: .
J: TRBJ1-2
DNA: TGTGCCAGCAGCTTGGGCCTTTGGGCCGGGGGGGTGGATGGCTACACCTTC
CDR3: CASSLGLWAGGVDGYTF

V: TRBV6-6
size: .
D: .
J: TRBJ1-4
DNA: TGTGCCAGCAGTTACTCGCCGGGATTAGGAGAAAAACTGTTTTTT
CDR3: CASSYSPGLGEKLFF

V: TRBV18
size: .
D: .
J: TRBJ2-5
DNA: TGTGCCAGCTCACCACCCGACGTAGCGCTGCATGAGACCCAGTACTTC
CDR3: CASSPPDVALHETQYF

V: TRBV15
size: .
D: TRBD1
J: TRBJ1-2
DNA: TGTGCCACCAGCAACGACAGGGGGCTGGAGTATGGCTACACCTTC
CDR3: CATSNDRGLEYGYTF

V: TRBV9
size: once
D: TRBD1
J: TRBJ2-6
DNA: TGTGCCAGCAGCGATCCCCCGGGACAGGGGGCATCTGGGGCCAACGTCCTGACTTTC
CDR3: CASSDPPGQGASGANVLTF

V: TRBV2
size: once
D: .
J: TRBJ1-1
DNA: TGTGCCAGCACAAATACTGGTTCGAAGAATACTGAAGCTTTCTTT
CDR3: CASTNTGSKNTEAFF

V: TRBV5-5
size: .
D: .
J: TRBJ2-5
DNA: TGTGCCAGCAGCTCCCCTTTGGGCACGGCGGGGACCCAGTACTTC
CDR3: CASSSPLGTAGTQYF

V: TRBV15
size: .
D: .
J: TRBJ1-1
DNA: TGTGCCACCAGCAGGGGTGGGAACCCCGGGGGTCCGGCTTTCTTT
CDR3: CATSRGGNPGGPAFF

V: TRBV30
size: medium-sized
D: TRBD1
J: TRBJ2-7
DNA: TGTGCCTTTGGACAGGGGAACCACGAGCAGTACTTC
CDR3: CAFGQGNHEQYF

V: TRBV4-3
size: .
D: TRBD1
J: TRBJ1-3
DNA: TGCGCCAGCAGCCCCCGGGGACAGCAGAACTCTGGAAACACCATATATTTT
CDR3: CASSPRGQQNSGNTIYF

V: TRBV7-9
size: .
D: TRBD2
J: TRBJ2-1
DNA: TGTGCCAGCAGCTTCGCGGGGGGCAATGAGCAGTTCTTC
CDR3: CASSFAGGNEQFF

V: TRBV19
size: .
D: TRBD1
J: TRBJ1-2
DNA: TGTGCCAGTAGTATGCCGCAGGGGGCCAACTATGGCTACACCTTC
CDR3: CASSMPQGANYGYTF

V: TRBV5-1
size: .
D: .
J: TRBJ1-2
DNA: TGCGCCAGCAGGGAGACGGACTTCTATGGCTACACCTTC
CDR3: CASRETDFYGYTF

V: TRBV7-9
size: .
D: .
J: TRBJ2-7
DNA: TGTGCCAGCAGCGCCAGCCAGGGGATCGAGCAGTACTTC
CDR3: CASSASQGIEQYF

V: TRBV4-3
size: .
D: .
J: TRBJ2-1
DNA: TGCGCCAGCAGCCGGGGCAAGGATGAGCAGTTCTTC
CDR3: CASSRGKDEQFF

V: TRBV6-5
size: .
D: TRBD2
J: TRBJ2-1
DNA: TGTGCCAGCAGTTTGATCGGGAGGGACAATGAGCAGTTCTTC
CDR3: CASSLIGRDNEQFF

V: TRBV4-2
size: .
D: TRBD1
J: TRBJ2-1
DNA: TGTGCCAGCAGCCAAGAGGCACAGGGGTACAATGAGCAGTTCTTC
CDR3: CASSQEAQGYNEQFF

V: TRBV5-4
size: .
D: .
J: TRBJ2-5
DNA: TGTGCCAGCAGCACCCAACAGGGAGGGGAGACCCAGTACTTC
CDR3: CASSTQQGGETQYF

V: TRBV4-1
size: .
D: .
J: TRBJ2-1
DNA: TGCGCCAGCAGCCAAGAAAGGCCGGGTCCACGGGATGAGCAGTTCTTC
CDR3: CASSQERPGPRDEQFF

V: TRBV2
size: few
D: TRBD1
J: TRBJ1-3
DNA: TGTGCCAGCAGCCAGGACAGGTCTGGAAACACCATATATTTT
CDR3: CASSQDRSGNTIYF

V: TRBV2
size: .
D: TRBD1
J: TRBJ2-5
DNA: TGTGCCAGCAGTGAAGCAGGGACAGGGGGAGAGACCCAGTACTTC
CDR3: CASSEAGTGGETQYF

V: TRBV4-1
size: few
D: .
J: TRBJ1-6
DNA: TGCGCCAGCAGCCAAGATCAGGGTATCGGTTCACCCCTCCACTTT
CDR3: CASSQDQGIGSPLHF

V: TRBV11-2
size: .
D: .
J: TRBJ2-7
DNA: TGTGCCAGCAGCGAACCCGCAGGGTTCGGCGAGCAGTACTTC
CDR3: CASSEPAGFGEQYF

V: TRBV5-1
size: .
D: TRBD1
J: TRBJ2-7
DNA: TGCGCCAGCAGCTGGGATCCGGACAGGAGCTCCTACGAGCAGTACTTC
CDR3: CASSWDPDRSSYEQYF

V: TRBV29-1
size: .
D: TRBD1
J: TRBJ2-1
DNA: TGCAGCGTTGCAGGGGGCAGTGAGGCCATCCAGTGGAGTGAGCAGTTCTTC
CDR3: CSVAGGSEAIQWSEQFF

V: TRBV9
size: .
D: TRBD2
J: TRBJ2-2
DNA: TGTGCCAGCAGCCCACTAGCGGCGAACACCGGGGAGCTGTTTTTT
CDR3: CASSPLAANTGELFF

V: TRBV4-3
size: once
D: .
J: TRBJ1-5
DNA: TGCGCCAGCAGCCAAGATTGGAACTATAGCAATCAGCCCCAGCATTTT
CDR3: CASSQDWNYSNQPQHF

V: TRBV5-1
size: .
D: TRBD1
J: TRBJ1-1
DNA: TGCGCCAGCAGCTTCGGCAGGGGGCTGGGTGAAGCTTTCTTT
CDR3: CASSFGRGLGEAFF

V: TRBV6-6
size: .
D: .
J: TRBJ2-3
DNA: TGTGCCAGCAGTTACGGCGGTATCACAGATACGCAGTATTTT
CDR3: CASSYGGITDTQYF

V: TRBV14
size: .
D: TRBD1
J: TRBJ1-2
DNA: TGTGCCAGCAGCGCACAGGGGCCCTATGGCTACACCTTC
CDR3: CASSAQGPYGYTF

V: TRBV14
size: few
D: TRBD2
J: TRBJ2-7
DNA: TGTGCCAGCAGCCAAGGTTGGGCTAGCGGGAGTTACGAGCAGTACTTC
CDR3: CASSQGWASGSYEQYF

V: TRBV19
size: .
D: TRBD1
J: TRBJ1-1
DNA: TGTGCCAGTAGTGCCGACAGGGTGGAGGCTGAAGCTTTCTTT
CDR3: CASSADRVEAEAFF

V: TRBV5-4
size: .
D: TRBD1
J: TRBJ2-7
DNA: TGTGCCAGCAGAAGGGACAGAAACTTATACGAGCAGTACTTC
CDR3: CASRRDRNLYEQYF

V: TRBV7-2
size: .
D: .
J: TRBJ2-1
DNA: TGTGCCAGCAGCTTAATCTGGCGGAGTGAGCAGTTCTTC
CDR3: CASSLIWRSEQFF

V: TRBV2
size: .
D: TRBD1
J: TRBJ1-2
DNA: TGTGCCAGCAGTGGAGGGGACAGGGTCTATGGCTACACCTTC
CDR3: CASSGGDRVYGYTF

V: TRBV10-3
size: few
D: TRBD1
J: TRBJ2-7
DNA: TGTGCCATCAAGGGACAGGGGGCTTCCTACGAGCAGTACTTC
CDR3: CAIKGQGASYEQYF

V: TRBV7-3
size: .
D: .
J: TRBJ2-3
DNA: TGTGCCAGCAGCGGGGGCAGGGGCACAGATACGCAGTATTTT
CDR3: CASSGGRGTDTQYF

V: TRBV2
size: .
D: .
J: TRBJ2-2
DNA: TGTGCCAGCAACCGGGTCCCCGCCAACACCGGGGAGCTGTTTTTT
CDR3: CASNRVPANTGELFF

V: TRBV27
size: .
D: .
J: TRBJ1-2
DNA: TGTGCCAGCCACCCCGGCTGGGCCTTAGCTAACTATGGCTACACCTTC
CDR3: CASHPGWALANYGYTF